This paragraph reports one TCR beta chain. Its target antigen remains unknown. It has no much larger one-base neighbor in the sample; base qualities were not kept. The cohort consisted of 600 or so healthy bone marrow donors. Cohort members were all nominally healthy when sampled, although unrecorded immune exposures were likely present. The donor tested CMV seropositive, placing the donor among the roughly 300 seropositive members of the cohort. Every donor gave a peripheral blood sample, and the peripheral blood mononuclear cells from that sample were used for TCR beta sequencing. The Qiagen DNeasy Blood Extraction Kit was used to extract genomic DNA from the blood cell samples. The data stem from a study of cytomegalovirus exposure and HLA in healthy donors (dated by TCRdb to about 2017). Notes on the research overall: An earlier analysis of roughly 500 of the donors reported 250 to 350 Gb of sequence data and 117 million unique TCR beta sequences from around 200 million T cells. Around 320 gigabases of sequencing data and roughly 90 million unique TCR sequences were included in an early release covering about 700 HLA-typed donors. Among the roughly 390 genotyped donors, approximately 81% belonged to the genetic ancestry cluster associated with self-reported Caucasian donors. The study aimed to test whether cataloging public T cell receptors could reveal signatures of past pathogen exposure. The T cell repertoires of under 700 subjects were profiled by immunosequencing and related to cytomegalovirus serostatus. Along with the roughly 700-subject first cohort, a separate validation cohort of over a hundred different subjects was used. To predict cytomegalovirus infection status, the study brought together high-throughput TCR immunosequencing, statistical association of individual TCRs with disease status, and machine learning. A later analysis re-examined previously published TCR beta repertoires from about 700 donors and added high-resolution HLA genotyping to investigate patterns of TCR occurrence. The later analysis used no new phenotypic data to find candidate immune exposures, relying instead on TCR beta sequences and their occurrence across donors. An earlier analysis of approximately 630 of the donors applied high-throughput TCR beta sequencing to assess whether each TCR beta V gene segment acted as functional or pseudogenic. Donor age, sex, ethnicity and CMV serostatus were compiled together with the repertoire data. A later genetic analysis took genome-wide SNP genotypes for about 55% of the 666 donors and used that subset as a discovery cohort. Every discovery cohort repertoire had been produced on one sequencing platform. Class I and class II HLA loci were covered by the typing at four-digit resolution. The number of donors typed differed by locus, with 629-630 for A, B, C, DRB1 and DQB1, more than 500 for DQA1, 606 for DPA1, and approximately 470 for DPB1. Because of strong linkage in the cohort, four to six DR-DQ haplotypes were treated as single units for association and clustering. On average, around 230,000 unique TCR beta nucleotide sequences were sequenced per donor among 398 genotyped donors of the cohort, with 15% to 20% of those sequences being non-productive.

Library prep was done by the immunoSEQ multiplex PCR assay. The multiplex PCR relied on a mix of 60 forward primers for TCR Vbeta segments and 13 reverse primers for TCR Jbeta segments. A multiplex PCR assay on genomic DNA amplified the CDR3 region of rearranged TCR beta genes. Amplified TCR beta libraries were sequenced as 87-base-pair reads on the Illumina HiSeq System. Turning to the authors' computational methods: In a later analysis, 77 million or so unique TCR beta chains were counted across the 500 to 850 repertoires, and roughly 10 million of these chains were shared by at least two donors. Raw reads were error-corrected and collapsed into unique sequences by a nearest-neighbor algorithm in which closely related sequences were merged to remove PCR and sequencing errors. To assign V, D and J gene segments, CDR3 sequences were aligned to IMGT reference sequences. For a sequence to be retained, at least a six-nucleotide match to both a V gene segment and a J gene segment was required. Rearrangements were classified as productive when the CDR3 lacked stop codons and remained in frame with V and J, and all other rearrangements were classified as non-productive. Following IMGT convention, CDR3 was defined as the stretch from the second conserved V-encoded cysteine to the conserved J-encoded phenylalanine. Sequences without an unambiguous match to a single V gene segment were excluded from the earlier analysis of about 640 of the donors. An earlier analysis of fewer than 750 of the donors classified V segments as functional when productive rearrangements were above 56.7% and as segregating when the standard deviation between donors was above 5%. A statistical classification framework was built to diagnose cytomegalovirus status from the catalog of TCR beta chain sequences. In a later analysis, TCR nucleotide sequences were compared against IMGT/GENE-DB human TR gene sequences so that V and J genes could be assigned. In a later analysis, CDR3 sequences and most-parsimonious VDJ recombination scenarios were assigned using the TCRdist pipeline. In a later analysis, each TCR beta chain was defined by its CDR3 amino acid sequence together with its V-gene family, and reads lacking a unique V-gene family were excluded. In a later analysis, fewer than 600 highly shared, low-generation-probability nucleotide sequences were removed to address suspected cross-contamination and a sequencing artifact. A later analysis calculated a clonal expansion index for each public chain from normalized within-repertoire ranks of inferred template counts. In a later analysis, generation probabilities were computed with a VDJ recombination model fitted to out-of-frame rearrangements, and the resulting probabilities were checked against IGoR. In a later analysis, TCR-TCR, TCR-HLA and TCR-CMV co-occurrence was scored with hypergeometric tests, and a repertoire-size bias correction was applied to TCR pairs. A later analysis estimated false discovery rates by permuting HLA or CMV assignments 20 times. In a later analysis, co-occurring TCRs were grouped with DBSCAN, and TCRdist sequence similarity was added when clustering was performed within HLA-allele-positive subsets. For co-occurrence clustering, repertoires with fewer than 30,000 or more than 120,000 public chains were excluded, along with five or six repertoires with anomalous nucleotide sharing. This immuneACCESS table, as held by TCRdb, lists in-frame sequences with V and J called but not all clones. Of the missing ones, under half trace to an unresolved V gene in checked studies; the others have no known cause. That table furnishes V, J and clone size, whereas the DNA furnished D and trimming. This sample comprises roughly 120,000 clones, around two thirds of them detected only once. The ten largest clonotypes hold more than 8% of the sample.

The full study reports these points: Presence/absence analyses assumed roughly uniform sequencing depth across donors, an assumption that may not hold. According to a later analysis, TCR association rates differed among HLA loci, with DRB1 alleles showing the most associated TCRs and HLA-C alleles showing the fewest. Linkage disequilibrium might explain the correlated functional status among segregating V segments, but an unknown experimental factor could not be excluded. The authors suggested that the approach could potentially be extended to other disease states and immunological phenotypes. A later genetic analysis reported fewer N-insertions in productive TCRs among donors in an Asian-associated ancestry cluster than the roughly 640-donor mean. HLA typing was unavailable for some donors at each locus, so association tests used only the typed subset. A group of highly shared sequence variants was considered likely to be a technical artifact of the sequencing pipeline. Most TCR sequences were observed very rarely across donors, whereas some public TCRs were present in many individuals. In the study, about 150 TCR beta chains were listed as associated with cytomegalovirus. In a later analysis, HLA-associated TCR beta chains showed more clonal expansion and lower generation probabilities than non-associated chains that were equally common. A later analysis associated about 17,000 TCR beta sequences with specific HLA alleles at a false discovery rate of 0.05. In a later analysis, several top co-occurrence clusters were reported to appear linked to parvovirus B19, influenza, CMV and Epstein-Barr virus. This cohort had only TCR beta chains sequenced, and the lack of alpha or paired-chain data limited which features could be detected. A further reported finding was that TCR beta sequences accurately predicted the HLA-A and HLA-B alleles for most subjects in the first cohort. A few of the identified cytomegalovirus-associated TCR beta chains were confirmed in vitro to be specific for cytomegalovirus antigens. The 87-base-pair reads could not distinguish some IMGT-functional V segments, including TRBV6-2 and TRBV6-3, so those segments were excluded. In a later genetic analysis, a missense DCLRE1C variant was associated with V-gene and J-gene trimming of TCR beta chains, and the association was replicated in an independent cohort. When HLA alleles, especially DR and DQ, strongly co-occurred, attributing TCR associations to individual alleles was difficult. CMV serostatus was the only immune exposure information available for the cohort. The earlier analysis of some 540 of the donors excluded approximately 15 rarely observed V segments, including chromosome 9 orphons, because counts were too low. A later analysis found that most CMV-associated TCR beta chains appeared HLA-restricted, with HLA associations seemingly driven largely by CMV exposure. In an earlier analysis of approximately 590 of the donors, most TCR beta V segments appeared in productive rearrangements about 87% or about 30% of the time, broadly matching IMGT annotations. The classifier was reported to diagnose cytomegalovirus status with high specificity and sensitivity in both the original cohort and the validation cohort.

The junction carries 10 bases between V and J, which are trimmed by 4 bases and 1 base respectively. CDR1 and CDR2 are drawn from the germline V gene: MGHDK, SYGVNS. The CDR3, cysteine through phenylalanine, is 14 amino acids long. Solely the CDR3 DNA is kept, with 42 bases framed from the first base. The receptor's source is a woman aged 40-49 years in good health and CMV-seropositive. The sequenced sample was PBMCs. The sequence links TRBV25-1 to TRBJ2-5, with no confident D gene call. The DNA sequence follows: TGTGCCAGCAGTGGTTCGCAGATCCAAGAGACCCAGTACTTC. This codes for CASSGSQIQETQYF.